These 10 T cell receptor beta chains were sequenced from one sample in a study of cytomegalovirus exposure and HLA in healthy donors. The PCR ran on 60 Vbeta and 13 Jbeta primers. Produced via immunoSEQ multiplex PCR; TCRdb's table is partial and in-frame only. The sample carries 180,000 or so clones, 70% to 80% recorded once. Sample: PBMCs. All receptors derive from a man aged 18 to 29 in good health and CMV-seronegative.

CDR3 DNA sequence: TGTGCCAGCAGCTTAGAGAGGAACTACGAGCAGTACTTC. Protein: CASSLERNYEQYF. The V and J genes are TRBV7-9 and TRBJ2-7; D unresolved. The CDR3 covers 13 residues. The germline V gene has CDR1 SEHNR and CDR2 FQNEAQ (reference sequence). The germline V and J ends were trimmed by 1 base and 3 bases, with 7 bases remaining between them.

The V and J genes are TRBV6-5 and TRBJ2-5; 7 bases are shared with TRBD1. After removal of 6 bases from V and 5 bases from J, the junction contained 9 bases not matched to a gene. The CDR3 is 14 amino acids. Germline CDR1 reads MNHEY; CDR2 reads SVGAGI. The CDR3 region has the DNA TGTGCCAGCAGATTAACAGGGGTGAGGGAGACCCAGTACTTC. This sequence encodes CASRLTGVRETQYF.

The gene calls are TRBV25-1 and TRBJ2-1; no clear D. V was pared by 3 bases and J by 6 bases, with 9 bases between. This CDR3 is 13 amino acids long. CDR1 and CDR2 from the germline V gene are MGHDK and SYGVNS. The CDR3 DNA is TGTGCCAGCAGTGAGGGCCCGGTCAATGAGCAGTTCTTC. Translating it yields CASSEGPVNEQFF.

This sequence joins TRBV30 and TRBJ2-4; TRBD1 matches at 8 bases. Germline V gives CDR1 GTSNPN, CDR2 SVGIG (reference sequence). V trimming: 3 bases; J trimming: 9 bases; junction bases outside the gene matches: 10. There are 14 residues in the CDR3. The CDR3 spells CAWRVDRTGSIQYF. CDR3 DNA sequence: TGTGCCTGGAGAGTGGATCGGACAGGGAGCATTCAGTACTTC.

In its sample, this clone was seen a few times. J is TRBJ1-1 and V is TRBV18; 8 bases are shared with TRBD1. Germline-derived CDR1 and CDR2 are KGHSH and LQKENI. The V and J ends lost 5 bases and 4 bases, in that order; junction bases with no gene match: 9. This CDR3 is 15 amino acids long. The CDR3 DNA reads as TGTGCCAGCTCAAATTCAGGGACAGGTGGCACTGAAGCTTTCTTT. It specifies CASSNSGTGGTEAFF.

The chain employs TRBV6-1 and TRBJ1-4, with 7 bases fitting TRBD1. Germline V gene data show CDR1 as MNHNS and CDR2 as SASEGT. Trimming removed 2 bases from V and 2 bases from J; junction bases left unmatched: 5. This CDR3 has 16 residues. CDR3 nucleotides: TGTGCCAGCAGTGAACAAACAGGGGCGACTAATGAAAAACTGTTTTTT. Translated: CASSEQTGATNEKLFF.

The chain joins TRBV5-4 to TRBJ1-1; 9 nucleotides line up with TRBD1. J lost 0 bases, V lost 0 bases, and 0 bases had no gene match. The CDR3 consists of 15 residues. Germline values: CDR1 SGHNT, CDR2 YYREEE (reference sequence). CDR3 protein: CASSLDRGLNTEAFF. The DNA of the CDR3 is TGTGCCAGCAGCTTGGACAGGGGGCTGAACACTGAAGCTTTCTTT.

V gene TRBV4-1 combines with J gene TRBJ2-3, with TRBD2 matching over 7 bases. CDR1 is MGHRA, CDR2 YSYEKL, per germline. Germline trimming cut 4 bases from V and 5 bases from J; bases unmatched to any gene: 12. This CDR3 spans 16 amino acids. The CDR3, as DNA: TGCGCCAGCAGCCTTTTGCGGGAGTCAAACCGAGATACGCAGTATTTT. This sequence encodes CASSLLRESNRDTQYF.

In this sample, this clone turned up a few times. This sequence joins TRBV27 and TRBJ2-1, with 11 bases lining up with TRBD2. This CDR3 spans 16 amino acids. CDR1 is MNHEY, CDR2 SMNVEV, per germline (reference sequence). Germline trimming cut 5 bases from V and 9 bases from J; bases unmatched to any gene: 12. The CDR3 nucleotides are TGTGCCAGCAGTGGACCACTGACTAGCGGGGAGGGTGAGCAGTTCTTC. Its protein is CASSGPLTSGEGEQFF.

This chain joins TRBV5-1 and TRBJ2-2, with a tentative D call TRBD2 (5 bases). Trimming cost V 3 bases and J 3 bases, with 15 bases left between them. The CDR3 consists of 16 residues. Per the germline V gene, CDR1 is SGHRS and CDR2 is YFSETQ. The CDR3 loop reads CASSSATSVYTGELFF. For the CDR3, the DNA is TGCGCCAGCAGCTCCGCTACTAGTGTTTACACCGGGGAGCTGTTTTTT.